This T cell receptor beta chain was found in a study of blood T cell repertoires in COVID-19. For the study at large: The cDNA or gDNA used as material had been derived from T cells, B-cell-depleted T cells, or PBMCs.

Adults between about 18 and 89 years of age took part from 20 to 25 US areas. Per the original data handling: The assay estimated nucleated cells by amplifying reference gene primers. TCRdb's table, derived via immunoSEQ multiplex PCR, lists solely in-frame clones and lacks some. That table gives V, J and clone size, and the DNA gave D and trimming. Of 150,000 to 250,000 clones listed, approximately 84% are singletons. The CDR3 is 14 residues long. Trimming removed 3 bases at V and 7 bases at J, with 11 bases between. The germline V gene encodes CDR1 SGHKS and CDR2 YYEKEE (reference sequence). This clone has a handful of counts.

This TCR was recovered from a man aged 35-49 years who had recovered from COVID-19. The V and J genes are TRBV5-5 and TRBJ1-6, with D perhaps TRBD1 (5 bases). Sequencing was done on a sample of PBMCs or T cells enriched from blood (not recorded which). The CDR3 DNA is TGTGCCAGCAGCTCACCTCGGGGGAATTCACCCCTCCACTTT. This encodes CASSSPRGNSPLHF.